This T cell receptor beta chain emerged from a study of blood T cell repertoires in COVID-19. For the study at large: Researchers got acute and convalescent COVID-19 samples from the United States, Italy and Spain. Sample material is recorded as cDNA or gDNA derived from T cells, B-cell-depleted T cells, or PBMCs.

Residents of approximately 25 US areas, aged about 18 to 89 years, made up the participants. Methods used by the authors: Counts of nucleated cells, estimated from reference gene primer amplification, were obtained. Profiling relied on immunoSEQ multiplex PCR, and the TCRdb table lists in-frame clones only, not all of them. That table gives V, J and clone size, and the DNA gave D and trimming. The repertoire consists of roughly 240,000 clones, with 87% occurring once and the leading ten covering about 2.5%. This receptor was identified in a woman aged 25 to 45 with acute COVID-19. Sequencing was done on a sample of PBMCs or T cells enriched from blood (not recorded which).

The CDR3 loop reads CATQAGGLDNEQFF. DNA of the CDR3: TGTGCCACCCAAGCGGGGGGGTTAGACAATGAGCAGTTCTTC. V gene TRBV10-3 combines with J gene TRBJ2-1; 10 nucleotides line up with TRBD2. The CDR3 consists of 14 residues. CDR1 and CDR2 from the germline V gene are ENHRY and SYGVKD. V lost 10 bases and J lost 5; bases outside the gene matches: 8.